A single sample is the source of the 3 T cell receptor beta chains below, sequenced in a study of technical replicates of blood from several donors. Generated by immunoSEQ multiplex PCR, the TCRdb table keeps only in-frame clones and is missing some. The data contain 60,000 to 90,000 clones, approximately 96% of them singletons. The sample was T cells isolated from PBMCs. All receptors come from a human donor in good health.

This rearrangement joins TRBV30 to TRBJ2-7, with a weak D call TRBD1 (6 bases). V was pared by 2 bases and J by 4 bases, with 18 bases between. Per germline, CDR1 GTSNPN and CDR2 SVGIG (reference sequence). The CDR3 has 15 amino acids. CDR3 nucleotide sequence: TGTGCCTGGAGTATATCCGGGACATTGCTATACGAGCAGTACTTC. This encodes CAWSISGTLLYEQYF. The variable domain in full, with the rest retrieved from reference TRBV30 and TRBJ2-7, is SQTIHQWPATLVQPVGSPLSLECTVEGTSNPNLYWYRQAAGRGLQLLFYSVGIGQISSEVPQNLSASRPQDRQFILSSKKLLLSDSGFYLCAWSISGTLLYEQYFGPGTRLTVT.

This chain joins TRBV7-3 and TRBJ2-7; 8 bases fit TRBD2. This CDR3 has 13 amino acids. V trimming: 3 bases; J trimming: 6 bases; junction bases outside the gene matches: 4. Germline V gene sequence: CDR1 SGHTA, CDR2 FQGTGA. In nucleotides, the CDR3 is TGTGCCAGCAGCTTGAGCGGGGGTGGCGAGCAGTACTTC. It is translated as CASSLSGGGEQYF. Full variable domain (outside the CDR3, taken from reference TRBV7-3 and TRBJ2-7): GAGVSQTPSNKVTEKGKYVELRCDPISGHTALYWYRQSLGQGPEFLIYFQGTGAADDSGLPNDRFFAVRPEGSVSTLKIQRTERGDSAVYLCASSLSGGGEQYFGPGTRLTVT.

The rearrangement links TRBV29-1 to TRBJ1-6; 7 bases map to TRBD1. The CDR3 spans 13 residues. Germline V gives CDR1 SQVTM, CDR2 ANQGSEA. The trim removed 6 bases at V and 8 bases at J, leaving 7 bases unmatched. The CDR3 spells CSVGSGGDSPLHF. In DNA form, the CDR3 reads TGCAGCGTGGGATCAGGGGGAGATTCACCCCTCCACTTT.